This TCR beta chain was captured in a study of identical twins. TCRdb called the 5' RACE reads again in MiXCR, with one record for every CDR3 protein. Counted here are 430,000 or so distinct CDR3 sequences, 20% to 25% occurring once; the ten biggest clones make up around 3%. These data also featured in a second study, about T cells expressing NK-cell markers.

The sequence came from a woman under 30 in good health. Sequenced: CD4+ T cells sorted from blood.

The CDR3 DNA reads TGTGCCAGCAGCCCCGGACAGGGCGGCAAAAACATTCAGTACTTC. Translated: CASSPGQGGKNIQYF. J is TRBJ2-4 and V is TRBV12-3 or TRBV12-4, with 8 bases lining up with TRBD1. The CDR3 totals 15 residues. The V and J ends lost 6 bases and 3 bases, in that order; junction bases with no gene match: 7.